The T cell receptor beta chain described here comes from a study of monozygotic twins with inflammatory bowel disease. Study outcomes and limitations: Clonotype sharing was lower in IBD patients than healthy twins, most markedly with disease activity.

Incorporation of UMIs carrying a 6-nucleotide sample barcode was performed by template switching. TCRdb re-called the 5' RACE reads; every CDR3 protein appears as one record, without DNA. In all, the sample yields about 210,000 distinct CDR3 sequences. Notes on this clonotype: As yet, its antigen is unknown.

CDR3 length: 15 amino acids. CDR1 and CDR2 from the germline V gene are SGHTA and FQGTGA. The clonotype comes from a human donor with ulcerative colitis or Crohn's disease, or a healthy co-twin of an affected twin (not recorded which). Source material: blood. V usage is TRBV7-3 and J usage is TRBJ2-3; TCRdb gives TRBD1 as the D gene, but with no DNA this cannot be confirmed. The CDR3 region is CASSLGSWGGDTQYF.